Reported below is one T cell receptor (beta chain). The target antigen is unknown. Trimming cost V 3 bases and J 1 base, with 6 bases left between them. CDR1 GTSNPN and CDR2 SVGIG come from the germline V gene (reference sequence). This CDR3 is 12 amino acids long. The sample originates from a study of cytomegalovirus exposure and HLA in healthy donors. Notes on the study in general: Later on, analysis showed that most CMV-associated TCR beta chains appeared to be HLA-restricted.

PCR was performed using 60 Vbeta and 13 Jbeta primers. Sequenced by immunoSEQ multiplex PCR; TCRdb stores in-frame clones only, minus some. This sample has 140,000 to 150,000 clones, with roughly 80% found just once. The chain joins TRBV30 to TRBJ1-2, with a weak D call TRBD1 (5 bases). This TCR was sampled from a man aged 40-55 years in good health and CMV-seronegative. The sequenced material came from PBMCs. The CDR3 coding sequence is TGTGCCTGGAGCAGGGATAACTATGGCTACACCTTC. It translates to CAWSRDNYGYTF.